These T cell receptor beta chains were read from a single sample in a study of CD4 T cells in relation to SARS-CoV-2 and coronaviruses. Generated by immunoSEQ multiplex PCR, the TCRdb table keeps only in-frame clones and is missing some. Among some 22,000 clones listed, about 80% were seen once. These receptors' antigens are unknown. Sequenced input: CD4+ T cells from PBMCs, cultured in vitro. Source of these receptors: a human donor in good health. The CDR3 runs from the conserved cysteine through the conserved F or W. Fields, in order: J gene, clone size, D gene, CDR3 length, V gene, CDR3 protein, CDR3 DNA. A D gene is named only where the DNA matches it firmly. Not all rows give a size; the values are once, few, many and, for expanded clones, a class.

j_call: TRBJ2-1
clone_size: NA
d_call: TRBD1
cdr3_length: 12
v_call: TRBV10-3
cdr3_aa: CATGQGAGEQFF
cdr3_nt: TGTGCCACCGGACAGGGGGCTGGTGAGCAGTTCTTC

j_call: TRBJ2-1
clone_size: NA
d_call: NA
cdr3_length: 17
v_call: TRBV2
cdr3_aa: CASSEYGVSPPYNEQFF
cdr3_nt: TGTGCCAGCAGTGAATATGGGGTCTCCCCTCCCTACAATGAGCAGTTCTTC

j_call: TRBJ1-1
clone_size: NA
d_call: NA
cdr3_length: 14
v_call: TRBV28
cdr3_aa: CASSFPHQNTEAFF
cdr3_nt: TGTGCCAGCAGTTTCCCCCATCAGAACACTGAAGCTTTCTTT

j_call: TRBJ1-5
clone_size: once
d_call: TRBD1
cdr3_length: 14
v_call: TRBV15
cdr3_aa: CATAGTGGIQPQHF
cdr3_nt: TGTGCCACCGCAGGGACAGGGGGCATCCAGCCCCAGCATTTT

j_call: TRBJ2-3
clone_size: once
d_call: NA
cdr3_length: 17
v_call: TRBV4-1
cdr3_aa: CASSQEGTGSLWDTQYF
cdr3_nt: TGCGCCAGCAGCCAAGAGGGAACAGGATCGTTATGGGATACGCAGTATTTT

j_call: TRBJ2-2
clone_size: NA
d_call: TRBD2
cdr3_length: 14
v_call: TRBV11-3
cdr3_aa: CASRAGGHTGELFF
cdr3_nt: TGTGCCAGCCGAGCGGGAGGACACACCGGGGAGCTGTTTTTT

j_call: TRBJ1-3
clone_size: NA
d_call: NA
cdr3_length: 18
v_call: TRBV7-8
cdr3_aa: CASSLGSDSSSSGNTIYF
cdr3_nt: TGTGCCAGCAGCTTAGGTTCGGACAGTTCGAGCTCTGGAAACACCATATATTTT

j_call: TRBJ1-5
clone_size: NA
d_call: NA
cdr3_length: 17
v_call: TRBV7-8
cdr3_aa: CASSLVRRGRGNQPQHF
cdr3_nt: TGTGCCAGCAGCTTAGTTAGGAGGGGAAGGGGCAATCAGCCCCAGCATTTT

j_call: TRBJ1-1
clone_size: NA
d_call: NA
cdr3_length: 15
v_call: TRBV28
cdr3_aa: CASSPNLLSITEAFF
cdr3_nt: TGTGCCAGCAGTCCAAATCTGTTGTCAATCACTGAAGCTTTCTTT

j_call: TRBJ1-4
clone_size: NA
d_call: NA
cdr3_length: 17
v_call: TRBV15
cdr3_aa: CATSRDLLRGSYEKLFF
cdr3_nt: TGTGCCACCAGCAGAGATCTCTTAAGGGGCTCATATGAAAAACTGTTTTTT

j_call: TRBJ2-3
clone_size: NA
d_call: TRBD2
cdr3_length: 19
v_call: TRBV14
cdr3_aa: CASSQDGTSGSTFTDTQYF
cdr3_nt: TGTGCCAGCAGCCAAGACGGGACTAGCGGGAGCACCTTCACAGATACGCAGTATTTT

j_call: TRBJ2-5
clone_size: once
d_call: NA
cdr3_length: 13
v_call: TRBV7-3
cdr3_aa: CASSRASEETQYF
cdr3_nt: TGTGCCAGCAGCCGAGCGAGCGAAGAGACCCAGTACTTC

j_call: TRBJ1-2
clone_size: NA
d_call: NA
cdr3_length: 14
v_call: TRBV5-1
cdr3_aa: CASSFGGGKGGYTF
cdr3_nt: TGCGCCAGCAGCTTTGGTGGAGGAAAGGGTGGCTACACCTTC

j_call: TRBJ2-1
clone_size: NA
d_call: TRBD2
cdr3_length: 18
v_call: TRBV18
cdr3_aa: CASSPTVAGVLRYNEQFF
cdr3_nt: TGTGCCAGCTCACCAACGGTAGCGGGAGTACTAAGATACAATGAGCAGTTCTTC

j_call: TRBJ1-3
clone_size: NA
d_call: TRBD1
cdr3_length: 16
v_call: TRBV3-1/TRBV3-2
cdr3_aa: CASSVRTGLSGNTIYF
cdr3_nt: TGTGCCAGCAGCGTCCGGACAGGGCTCTCTGGAAACACCATATATTTT

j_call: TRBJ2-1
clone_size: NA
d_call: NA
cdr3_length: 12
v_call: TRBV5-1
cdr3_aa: CASSLEESEQFF
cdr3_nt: TGCGCCAGCAGCCTAGAGGAGTCTGAGCAGTTCTTC

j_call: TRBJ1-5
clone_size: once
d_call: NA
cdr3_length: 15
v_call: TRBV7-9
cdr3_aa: CASSSEGRSNQPQHF
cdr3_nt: TGTGCCAGCAGCTCCGAGGGGCGTAGCAATCAGCCCCAGCATTTT

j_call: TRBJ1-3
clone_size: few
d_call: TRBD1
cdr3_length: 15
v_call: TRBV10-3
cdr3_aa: CAISESTGAGNTIYF
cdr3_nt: TGTGCCATCAGTGAGTCTACAGGGGCTGGAAACACCATATATTTT

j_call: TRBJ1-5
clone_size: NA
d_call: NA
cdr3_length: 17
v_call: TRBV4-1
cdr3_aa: CASSQDKLERRNQPQHF
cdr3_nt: TGCGCCAGCAGCCAAGATAAATTGGAGAGACGCAATCAGCCCCAGCATTTT

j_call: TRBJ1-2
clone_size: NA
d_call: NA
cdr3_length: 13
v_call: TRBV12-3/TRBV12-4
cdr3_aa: CASKGGLGLGYTF
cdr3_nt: TGTGCCAGCAAGGGGGGGCTGGGGTTGGGCTACACCTTC

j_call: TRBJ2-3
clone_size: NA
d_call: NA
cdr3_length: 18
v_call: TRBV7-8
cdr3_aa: CASSLFHFGEPSTDTQYF
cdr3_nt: TGTGCCAGCAGCTTATTTCATTTCGGAGAACCTAGCACAGATACGCAGTATTTT

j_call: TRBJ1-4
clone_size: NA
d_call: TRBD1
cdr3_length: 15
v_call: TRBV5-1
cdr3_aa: CASSLAAGQGALLFF
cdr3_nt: TGCGCCAGCAGCTTGGCTGCCGGACAGGGGGCGTTACTGTTTTTT

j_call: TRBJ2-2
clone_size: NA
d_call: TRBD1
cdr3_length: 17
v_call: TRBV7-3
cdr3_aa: CASSTGQGSAHTGELFF
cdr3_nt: TGTGCCAGCAGCACCGGACAGGGGTCGGCGCACACCGGGGAGCTGTTTTTT

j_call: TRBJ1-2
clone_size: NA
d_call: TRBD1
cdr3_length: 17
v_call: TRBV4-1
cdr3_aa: CASSQETQGPRGYGYTF
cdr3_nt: TGCGCCAGCAGCCAAGAAACACAGGGGCCGAGGGGCTATGGCTACACCTTC

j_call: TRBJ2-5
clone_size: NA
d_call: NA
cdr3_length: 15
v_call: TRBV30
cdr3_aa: CAWSVGQGYTETQYF
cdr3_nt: TGTGCCTGGAGTGTAGGGCAGGGTTATACGGAGACCCAGTACTTC

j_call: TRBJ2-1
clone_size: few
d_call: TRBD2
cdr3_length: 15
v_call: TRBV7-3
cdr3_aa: CASSLASGPPGEQFF
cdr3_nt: TGTGCCAGCAGCTTAGCTAGCGGGCCTCCGGGTGAGCAGTTCTTC

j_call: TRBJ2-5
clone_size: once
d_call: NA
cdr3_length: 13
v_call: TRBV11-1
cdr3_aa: CASSLGLEETQYF
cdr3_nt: TGTGCCAGCAGCTTAGGGCTAGAAGAGACCCAGTACTTC

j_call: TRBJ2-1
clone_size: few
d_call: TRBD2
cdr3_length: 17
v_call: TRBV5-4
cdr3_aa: CASSWGLADGSYNEQFF
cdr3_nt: TGTGCCAGCAGCTGGGGACTAGCGGACGGCTCCTACAATGAGCAGTTCTTC

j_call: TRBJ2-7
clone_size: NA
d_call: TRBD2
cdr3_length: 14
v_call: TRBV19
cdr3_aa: CASSQTSGPKEQYF
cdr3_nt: TGTGCCAGTAGCCAGACTAGCGGCCCCAAGGAGCAGTACTTC

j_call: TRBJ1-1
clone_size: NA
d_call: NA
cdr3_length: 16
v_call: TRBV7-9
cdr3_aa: CASSLGVGGVGPEAFF
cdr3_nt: TGTGCCAGCAGCTTAGGGGTCGGGGGCGTAGGCCCTGAAGCTTTCTTT

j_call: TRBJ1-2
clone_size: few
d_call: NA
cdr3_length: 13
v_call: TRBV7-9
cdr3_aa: CASSLAASYGYTF
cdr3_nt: TGTGCCAGCAGCTTAGCCGCCAGCTATGGCTACACCTTC

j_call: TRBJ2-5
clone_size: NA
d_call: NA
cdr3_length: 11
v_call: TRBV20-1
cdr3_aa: CSAVRGETQYF
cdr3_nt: TGCAGTGCTGTAAGAGGGGAGACCCAGTACTTC

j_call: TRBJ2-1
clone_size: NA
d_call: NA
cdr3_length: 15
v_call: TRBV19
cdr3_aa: CASSRGTGVYNEQFF
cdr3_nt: TGTGCCAGTAGTAGAGGGACTGGAGTTTACAATGAGCAGTTCTTC

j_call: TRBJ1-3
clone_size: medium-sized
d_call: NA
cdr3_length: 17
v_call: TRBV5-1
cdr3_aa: CASSLRAGGRSGNTIYF
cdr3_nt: TGCGCCAGCAGCTTGAGGGCAGGTGGTAGGTCTGGAAACACCATATATTTT

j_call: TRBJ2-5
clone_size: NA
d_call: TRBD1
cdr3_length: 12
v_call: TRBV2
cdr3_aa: CASGQGKETQYF
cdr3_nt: TGTGCCAGCGGACAGGGGAAAGAGACCCAGTACTTC

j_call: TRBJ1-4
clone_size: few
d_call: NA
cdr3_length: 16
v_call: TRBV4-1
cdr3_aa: CASSQDEGATNEKLFF
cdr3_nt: TGCGCCAGCAGCCAAGATGAAGGGGCAACTAATGAAAAACTGTTTTTT

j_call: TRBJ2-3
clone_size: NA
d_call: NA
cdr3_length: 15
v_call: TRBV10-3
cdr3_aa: CAISEWRGLGDTQYF
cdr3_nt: TGTGCCATCAGTGAGTGGAGGGGGTTGGGAGATACGCAGTATTTT

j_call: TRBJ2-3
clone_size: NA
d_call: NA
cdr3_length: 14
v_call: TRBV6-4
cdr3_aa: CASSDQPGTDTQYF
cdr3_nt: TGTGCCAGCAGTGATCAGCCGGGCACAGATACGCAGTATTTT

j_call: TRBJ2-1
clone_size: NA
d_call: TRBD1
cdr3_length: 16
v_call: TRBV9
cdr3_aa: CASSPREGARGSEQFF
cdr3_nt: TGTGCCAGCAGCCCCCGCGAGGGGGCGCGAGGAAGTGAGCAGTTCTTC

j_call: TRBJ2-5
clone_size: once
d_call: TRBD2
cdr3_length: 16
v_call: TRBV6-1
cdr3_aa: CASSVLAGGPGETQYF
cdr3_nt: TGTGCCAGCAGTGTATTAGCGGGAGGGCCTGGTGAGACCCAGTACTTC

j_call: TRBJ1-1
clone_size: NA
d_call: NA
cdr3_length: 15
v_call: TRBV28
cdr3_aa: CASSFEPLSGTEAFF
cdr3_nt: TGTGCCAGCAGTTTTGAACCGCTGTCGGGCACTGAAGCTTTCTTT

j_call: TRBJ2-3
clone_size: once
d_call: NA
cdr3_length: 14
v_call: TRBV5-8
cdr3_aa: CASSLRGGTDTQYF
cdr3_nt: TGTGCCAGCAGCTTGCGTGGCGGCACAGATACGCAGTATTTT

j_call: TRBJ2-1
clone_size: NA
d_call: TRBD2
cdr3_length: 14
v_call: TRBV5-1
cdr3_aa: CASSFPLAGNEQFF
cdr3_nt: TGCGCCAGCAGCTTTCCGCTAGCGGGCAATGAGCAGTTCTTC

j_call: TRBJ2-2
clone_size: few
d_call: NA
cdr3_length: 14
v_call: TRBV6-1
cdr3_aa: CASSEQGGTGELFF
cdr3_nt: TGTGCCAGCAGTGAACAGGGGGGGACCGGGGAGCTGTTTTTT

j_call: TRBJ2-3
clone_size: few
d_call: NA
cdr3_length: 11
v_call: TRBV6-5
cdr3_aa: CASRNTDTQYF
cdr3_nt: TGTGCCAGCCGGAACACAGATACGCAGTATTTT

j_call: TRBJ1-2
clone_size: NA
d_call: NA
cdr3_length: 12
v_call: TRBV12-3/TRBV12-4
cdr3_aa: CASSFGGSGYTF
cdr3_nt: TGTGCCAGCAGTTTCGGGGGGTCTGGCTACACCTTC

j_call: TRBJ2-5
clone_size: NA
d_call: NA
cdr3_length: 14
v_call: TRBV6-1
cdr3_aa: CASSDTGGQETQYF
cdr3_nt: TGTGCCAGCAGTGATACCGGGGGCCAAGAGACCCAGTACTTC

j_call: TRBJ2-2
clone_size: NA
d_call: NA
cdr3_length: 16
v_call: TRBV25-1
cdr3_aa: CASSESGKGNTGELFF
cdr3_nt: TGTGCCAGCAGTGAGTCCGGAAAGGGCAACACCGGGGAGCTGTTTTTT

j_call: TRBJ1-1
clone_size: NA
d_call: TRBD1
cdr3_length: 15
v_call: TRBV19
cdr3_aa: CASSIQQGDGTEAFF
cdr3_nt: TGTGCCAGTAGTATCCAACAGGGGGACGGCACTGAAGCTTTCTTT

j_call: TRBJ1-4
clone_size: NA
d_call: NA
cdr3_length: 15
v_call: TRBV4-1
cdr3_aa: CASSQREGSNEKLFF
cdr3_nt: TGCGCCAGCAGCCAAAGAGAAGGGTCCAATGAAAAACTGTTTTTT

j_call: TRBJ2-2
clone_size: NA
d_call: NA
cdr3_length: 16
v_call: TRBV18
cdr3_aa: CASSPQEGTDTGELFF
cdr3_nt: TGTGCCAGCTCACCTCAAGAAGGGACCGACACCGGGGAGCTGTTTTTT

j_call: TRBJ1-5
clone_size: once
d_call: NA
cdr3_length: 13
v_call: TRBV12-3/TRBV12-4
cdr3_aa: CASSSGQNQPQHF
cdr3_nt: TGTGCCAGCAGCTCCGGACAGAATCAGCCCCAGCATTTT

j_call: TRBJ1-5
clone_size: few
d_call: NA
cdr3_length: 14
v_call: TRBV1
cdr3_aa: CTSSQDQGYQPQHF
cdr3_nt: TGCACCAGCAGCCAGGACCAGGGGTACCAGCCCCAGCATTTT

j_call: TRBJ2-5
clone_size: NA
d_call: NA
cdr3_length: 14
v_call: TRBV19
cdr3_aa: CASSINGLGATQYF
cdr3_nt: TGTGCCAGTAGTATAAATGGACTTGGGGCGACCCAGTACTTC

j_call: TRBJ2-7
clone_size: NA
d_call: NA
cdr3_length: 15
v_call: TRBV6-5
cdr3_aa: CASSYSGREKHEQYF
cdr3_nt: TGTGCCAGCAGTTACTCGGGACGGGAAAAACACGAGCAGTACTTC

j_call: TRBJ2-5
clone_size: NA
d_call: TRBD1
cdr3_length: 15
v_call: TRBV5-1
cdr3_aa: CASSDRQGAGETQYF
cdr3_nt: TGCGCCAGCAGCGACCGACAGGGGGCGGGGGAGACCCAGTACTTC

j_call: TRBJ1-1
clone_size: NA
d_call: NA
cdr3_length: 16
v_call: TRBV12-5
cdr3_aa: CASGLVAGSQNTEAFF
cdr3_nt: TGTGCTAGTGGTCTAGTAGCAGGGTCCCAGAACACTGAAGCTTTCTTT

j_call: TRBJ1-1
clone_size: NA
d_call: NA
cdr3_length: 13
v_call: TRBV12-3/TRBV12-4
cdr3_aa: CASSRLRNTEAFF
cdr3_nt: TGTGCCAGCAGTCGACTGAGGAACACTGAAGCTTTCTTT

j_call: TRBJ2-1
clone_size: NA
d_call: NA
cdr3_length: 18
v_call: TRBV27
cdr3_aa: CASSPSVWELLSSNEQFF
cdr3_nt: TGTGCCAGCAGTCCCTCCGTATGGGAGTTATTATCGAGCAATGAGCAGTTCTTC

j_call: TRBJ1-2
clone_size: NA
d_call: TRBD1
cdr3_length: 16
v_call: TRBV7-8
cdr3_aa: CASGPGTGSGNYGYTF
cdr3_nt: TGTGCCAGCGGTCCCGGGACAGGGTCCGGTAACTATGGCTACACCTTC